The 18 T cell receptor beta chains listed next were all sequenced from one sample in a study of shared clonotypes between healthy human individuals. Some clones are missing from TCRdb's copy, which holds only in-frame ones; the method was immunoSEQ multiplex PCR. The sample records about 980,000 clones, over 75% being singletons. The source material was memory CD4+ T cells sorted from blood. Subset denoted: CD45RA-negative fraction. The source of these receptors is a man aged 18 to 29 in good health.

As regards this clone: Other DNA sequences in this specimen translate into the identical CDR3. V usage is TRBV6-1 and J usage is TRBJ2-1; D possibly uses TRBD1 or TRBD2 (5 bases each). From germline, CDR1 is MNHNS and CDR2 SASEGT. The CDR3 totals 14 residues. Trimming cost V 5 bases and J 1 base, with 9 bases left between them. The CDR3 reads CASSRGRSYNEQFF. The CDR3 nucleotides are TGTGCCAGCAGTAGGGGACGGTCCTACAATGAGCAGTTCTTC.

The chain uses TRBV7-9 and TRBJ1-2, with 8 bases aligning to TRBD1. Losses at the gene ends were 1 base for V and 4 bases for J; bases not matched to a gene: 2. The CDR3 runs to 14 residues. The germline V gene has CDR1 SEHNR and CDR2 FQNEAQ (reference sequence). CDR3 nucleotides: TGTGCCAGCAGCTTAGGTGACAGGGGCTATGGCTACACCTTC. Protein sequence: CASSLGDRGYGYTF.

Points on this clone: This sequence may be a read error, since a much larger clone differs from it by one base. The chain employs TRBV4-3 and TRBJ1-5, with TRBD1 matching over 7 bases. CDR1 is LGHNA and CDR2 is YSLEER in the germline V gene. V gave up 1 base and J gave up 0 bases; unmatched junction bases: 6. This CDR3 has 17 residues. CDR3 loop: CASSQVYGTDSNQPQHF. The CDR3 DNA is TGCGCCAGCAGCCAAGTCTACGGGACAGATAGCAATCAGCCCCAGCATTTT.

The CDR3 DNA reads TGTGCCAGCAGCTCCCTTAGCGGGTACTCCTACGAGCAGTACTTC. Translating gives CASSSLSGYSYEQYF. The chain recombines TRBV11-2 with TRBJ2-7; TRBD2 aligns across 7 bases. The germline CDR1 and CDR2 sequences are SGHAT and FQNNGV. V lost 4 bases, J lost 0 bases, and 6 bases stayed unmatched. This CDR3 region has 15 residues.

The rearrangement links TRBV27 to TRBJ1-2; tentative D call: TRBD1 (5 bases). The CDR3 runs 15 residues. V lost 4 bases, J lost 4 bases, and 16 bases lay in between. CDR1 and CDR2 (germline): MNHEY, SMNVEV (reference sequence). CDR3: CASSSRTGNPYGYTF. As DNA, the CDR3 is TGTGCCAGCAGTTCTCGCACAGGCAACCCCTATGGCTACACCTTC.

The chain recombines TRBV6-6 with TRBJ2-2; no firm D call. Germline CDR1 MNHNY, CDR2 SVGAGI (reference sequence). Trimming removed 7 bases from V and 6 bases from J, with 12 bases in between. This CDR3 contains 13 residues. The CDR3 nucleotides read TGTGCCAGCATCTCCGCCCCCCCCGGGGAGCTGTTTTTT. It encodes CASISAPPGELFF.

The genes are TRBV2 and TRBJ2-1; TRBD1 might be the D (6 bases). Germline CDR1 and CDR2: SNHLY and FYNNEI. V lost 6 bases, J lost 7 bases, and 25 bases lay in between. The CDR3 is 17 amino acids. The CDR3 DNA is TGTGCCAGCAGCCCCCACCCAGGGGTGGACTCTTCGAATGAGCAGTTCTTC. Protein: CASSPHPGVDSSNEQFF.

The chain uses TRBV9 and TRBJ1-4; possibly TRBD1 for D (6 bases). Germline CDR1 and CDR2: SGDLS and YYNGEE. CDR3 length equals 19 residues. Trimming took off 0 bases at V and 0 bases at J, with 18 bases between the two ends. The CDR3 region has the DNA TGTGCCAGCAGCGTAGCTGCAGGACAGACTCTCCCAACTAATGAAAAACTGTTTTTT. As protein: CASSVAAGQTLPTNEKLFF.

V usage is TRBV7-2 and J usage is TRBJ1-1, with 9 bases lining up with TRBD1. The CDR3 is 15 residues long. The germline gives CDR1 SGHTA, CDR2 FQGNSA. V lost 3 bases and J lost 6; bases outside the gene matches: 8. The CDR3 sequence: CASSLRPGQGSEAFF. For the CDR3, the DNA is TGTGCCAGCAGCTTGCGACCGGGACAGGGATCTGAAGCTTTCTTT.

This chain joins TRBV7-6 and TRBJ2-1, with D perhaps being TRBD1 or TRBD2 (7 bases each). The CDR3 sequence is 19 residues long. The germline CDR1 and CDR2 sequences are SGHVS and FNYEAQ. V was clipped by 2 bases and J by 0 bases, with 20 bases between them. The CDR3 DNA reads as TGTGCCAGCAGCTTACCAGGGGGGGGGCTAGCGGCCTCCTACAATGAGCAGTTCTTC. This encodes CASSLPGGGLAASYNEQFF.

CDR3: CASSFDRTGNQPQHF. Here the CDR3 DNA reads TGTGCCAGCAGCTTCGACCGAACTGGCAATCAGCCCCAGCATTTT. The chain is built from TRBV7-2 and TRBJ1-5, with D uncertain. CDR1 is SGHTA, CDR2 FQGNSA, per germline. V was cut by 3 bases and J by 2 bases, with 11 bases left in between. The CDR3 runs 15 residues.

The chain recombines TRBV18 with TRBJ2-3; 12 nucleotides line up with TRBD2. Germline values: CDR1 KGHSH, CDR2 LQKENI. V trimming: 5 bases; J trimming: 7 bases; junction bases outside the gene matches: 13. The CDR3 is made up of 17 amino acids. For the CDR3, the DNA is TGTGCCAGCTCATCGACCCTAGCGGGAGGGCCTGAAAATACGCAGTATTTT. It yields the protein CASSSTLAGGPENTQYF.

The chain uses TRBV30 and TRBJ1-4; 7 bases line up with TRBD1. Per germline, CDR1 GTSNPN and CDR2 SVGIG (reference sequence). V was pared by 2 bases and J by 4 bases, with 13 bases of the junction left unmatched. The length of the CDR3 is 17 residues. The CDR3 DNA reads TGTGCCTGGAGTATGTACAGGGGAGCTAAGAATAATGAAAAACTGTTTTTT. It codes for CAWSMYRGAKNNEKLFF.

Turning to this clone: The same CDR3 can be traced to other DNA sequences in this sample. The rearrangement uses TRBV7-9 and TRBJ1-2, with D perhaps matching TRBD1 (5 bases). Germline CDR1 reads SEHNR; CDR2 reads FQNEAQ (reference sequence). This CDR3 spans 13 amino acids. V was pared by 4 bases and J by 2 bases, with 8 bases between. CDR3 in amino acids: CASSSTENYGYTF. Here the CDR3 DNA reads TGTGCCAGCAGCTCGACAGAGAACTATGGCTACACCTTC.

CDR3 residues: CASSPPPLGTFSSNEQFF. Written as DNA, the CDR3 is TGTGCCAGCTCACCACCCCCACTCGGGACTTTTTCTTCTAATGAGCAGTTCTTC. This chain uses TRBV18 with TRBJ2-1; possibly TRBD2 for D (6 bases). The CDR3 sequence is 18 residues long. Germline CDR1 reads KGHSH; CDR2 reads LQKENI. Trimming left V 0 bases short and J 7 bases short, with 22 bases between.

The chain employs TRBV9 and TRBJ1-5; 7 bases are shared with TRBD1. Germline CDR1 SGDLS, CDR2 YYNGEE. The CDR3 sequence is 13 residues long. Trimming removed 4 bases from V and 9 bases from J; junction bases left unmatched: 7. CDR3 nucleotides: TGTGCCAGCAGCCCGGGTGCAGGGGGGCCCCAGCATTTT. It encodes CASSPGAGGPQHF.

The chain uses TRBV19 and TRBJ1-1, with no clear D. This CDR3 has 13 residues. Trimming removed 7 bases from V and 0 bases from J, with 9 bases in between. Germline V gene data show CDR1 as LNHDA and CDR2 as SQIVND (reference sequence). In nucleotides, the CDR3 is TGTGCCAGTAACTCTGCAGTGAACACTGAAGCTTTCTTT. It is translated as CASNSAVNTEAFF.

The chain carries TRBV7-2 and TRBJ1-3; possibly TRBD1 for D (6 bases). The germline CDR1 and CDR2 sequences are SGHTA and FQGNSA. CDR3 size: 16 residues. Trimming shortened V by 4 bases and J by 1 base, and 14 bases separated the two germline ends. The CDR3 coding sequence is TGTGCCAGCAGCTCCCCGACAGGTCCTTCTGGAAACACCATATATTTT. Translation gives CASSSPTGPSGNTIYF.